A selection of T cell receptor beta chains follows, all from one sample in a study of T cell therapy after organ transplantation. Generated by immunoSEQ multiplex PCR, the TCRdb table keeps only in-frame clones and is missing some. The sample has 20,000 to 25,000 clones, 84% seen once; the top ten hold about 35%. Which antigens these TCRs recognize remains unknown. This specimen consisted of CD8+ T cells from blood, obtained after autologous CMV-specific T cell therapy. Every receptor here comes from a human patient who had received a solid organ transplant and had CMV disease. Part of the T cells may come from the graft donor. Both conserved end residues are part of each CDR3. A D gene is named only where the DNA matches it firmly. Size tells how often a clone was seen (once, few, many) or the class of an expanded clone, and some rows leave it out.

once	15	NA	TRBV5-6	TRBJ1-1	CASSLGGWGDTEAFF	TGTGCCAGCAGCTTGGGAGGGTGGGGGGACACTGAAGCTTTCTTT
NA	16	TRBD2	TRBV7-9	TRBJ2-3	CASSPPPSGGADTQYF	TGTGCCAGCAGCCCCCCCCCGAGCGGGGGGGCAGATACGCAGTATTTT
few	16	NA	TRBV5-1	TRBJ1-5	CASSLEYQGSGQPQHF	TGCGCCAGCAGCTTGGAATATCAGGGGTCAGGGCAGCCCCAGCATTTT
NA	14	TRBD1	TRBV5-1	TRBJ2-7	CASSQGTAFYEQYF	TGCGCCAGCAGCCAAGGGACAGCCTTCTACGAGCAGTACTTC
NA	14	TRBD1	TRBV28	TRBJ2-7	CASSPRQGSYEQYF	TGTGCCAGCAGTCCCCGACAGGGATCCTACGAGCAGTACTTC
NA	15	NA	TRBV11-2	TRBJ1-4	CASSRTDRSNEKLFF	TGTGCCAGCAGCCGAACCGACAGGTCTAATGAAAAACTGTTTTTT
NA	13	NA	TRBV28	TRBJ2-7	CASSFPGTYEQYF	TGTGCCAGCAGTTTCCCCGGAACCTACGAGCAGTACTTC
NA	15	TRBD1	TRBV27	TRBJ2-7	CASSYGGQGSYEQYF	TGTGCCAGCAGTTACGGAGGACAGGGGTCCTACGAGCAGTACTTC
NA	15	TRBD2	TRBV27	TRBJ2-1	CASSPRTSGSNEQFF	TGTGCCAGCAGTCCGAGGACTAGCGGGAGCAATGAGCAGTTCTTC
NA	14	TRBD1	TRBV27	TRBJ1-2	CASSWTGGGYGYTF	TGTGCCAGCAGTTGGACAGGGGGCGGTTATGGCTACACCTTC
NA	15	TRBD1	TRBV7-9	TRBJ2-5	CASSPRDRGQETQYF	TGTGCCAGCAGCCCTCGGGACAGGGGGCAGGAGACCCAGTACTTC
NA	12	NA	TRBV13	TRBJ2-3	CASSTNTDTQYF	TGTGCCAGCAGCACCAACACAGATACGCAGTATTTT
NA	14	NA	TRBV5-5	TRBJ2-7	CASSLSGASYEQYF	TGTGCCAGCAGCTTGTCAGGGGCCTCCTACGAGCAGTACTTC
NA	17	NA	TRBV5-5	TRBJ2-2	CASSQGIEGTHTGELFF	TGTGCCAGCAGCCAAGGCATCGAGGGGACTCACACCGGGGAGCTGTTTTTT
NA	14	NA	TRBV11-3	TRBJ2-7	CASSEGLQGYEQYF	TGTGCCAGCAGCGAGGGACTTCAGGGCTACGAGCAGTACTTC
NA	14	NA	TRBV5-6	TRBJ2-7	CASSYPLDSYEQYF	TGTGCCAGCAGCTACCCTCTGGACAGCTACGAGCAGTACTTC
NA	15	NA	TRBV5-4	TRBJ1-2	CASSLKRGRIYGYTF	TGTGCCAGCAGCTTGAAACGGGGACGGATCTATGGCTACACCTTC
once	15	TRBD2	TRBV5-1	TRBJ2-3	CASSWTSGDGDTQYF	TGCGCCAGCAGCTGGACTAGCGGGGACGGGGATACGCAGTATTTT
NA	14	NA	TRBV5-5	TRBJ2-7	CASSNPGDSYEQYF	TGTGCCAGCAGCAACCCCGGGGACTCCTACGAGCAGTACTTC
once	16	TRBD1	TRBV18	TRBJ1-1	CASSSNRDRGRTEAFF	TGTGCCAGCTCCTCGAACCGGGACAGGGGAAGGACTGAAGCTTTCTTT
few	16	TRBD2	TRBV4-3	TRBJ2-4	CASSQGFASGRGIQYF	TGCGCCAGCAGCCAAGGCTTTGCTAGCGGGAGGGGAATTCAGTACTTC
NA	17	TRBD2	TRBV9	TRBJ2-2	CASSVAEGLANTGELFF	TGTGCCAGCAGCGTAGCTGAGGGACTAGCGAACACCGGGGAGCTGTTTTTT
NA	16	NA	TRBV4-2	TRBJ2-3	CASSQEEGLGPDTQYF	TGTGCCAGCAGCCAAGAGGAGGGCCTTGGGCCAGATACGCAGTATTTT
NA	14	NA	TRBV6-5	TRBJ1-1	CASSYADINTEAFF	TGTGCCAGCAGTTACGCCGACATCAACACTGAAGCTTTCTTT
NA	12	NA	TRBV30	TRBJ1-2	CAWTADSSGYTF	TGTGCCTGGACCGCGGACAGCTCGGGCTACACCTTC
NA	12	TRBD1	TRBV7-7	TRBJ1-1	CASSSGGGEAFF	TGTGCTAGCAGCTCAGGGGGAGGCGAAGCTTTCTTT
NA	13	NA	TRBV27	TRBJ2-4	CASSLSGSDIQYF	TGTGCCAGCAGTTTATCGGGGTCCGACATTCAGTACTTC
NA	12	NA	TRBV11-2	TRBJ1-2	CASRGSVDGYTF	TGTGCCAGCAGGGGTTCGGTGGATGGCTACACCTTC
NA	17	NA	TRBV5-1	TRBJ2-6	CASSLGGQSSGANVLTF	TGCGCCAGCAGCTTAGGGGGGCAGAGCTCTGGGGCCAACGTCCTGACTTTC
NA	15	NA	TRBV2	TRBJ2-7	CASSEGLPSSYEQYF	TGTGCCAGCAGTGAGGGCCTCCCAAGCTCCTACGAGCAGTACTTC
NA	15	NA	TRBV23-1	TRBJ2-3	CAIPTQDCYTDTQYF	TGCGCCATCCCGACTCAGGACTGTTACACAGATACGCAGTATTTT
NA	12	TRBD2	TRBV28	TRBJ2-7	CATSGGNSEQYF	TGTGCCACCTCGGGGGGAAATAGCGAGCAGTACTTC
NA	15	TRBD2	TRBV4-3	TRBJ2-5	CASSQDLAGSETQYF	TGCGCCAGCAGCCAAGATCTAGCGGGGTCGGAGACCCAGTACTTC
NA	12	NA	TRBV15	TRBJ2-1	CATTTMGNEQFF	TGTGCCACCACGACTATGGGGAATGAGCAGTTCTTC
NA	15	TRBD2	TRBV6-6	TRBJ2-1	CASSGLAGDYNEQFF	TGTGCCAGCAGTGGACTAGCGGGAGACTACAATGAGCAGTTCTTC
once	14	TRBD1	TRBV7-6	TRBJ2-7	CASSLGTGNDEQYF	TGTGCCAGCAGCCTTGGGACAGGGAACGACGAGCAGTACTTC
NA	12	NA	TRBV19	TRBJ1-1	CASRASGTEAFF	TGTGCCAGTAGGGCCTCGGGGACTGAAGCTTTCTTT
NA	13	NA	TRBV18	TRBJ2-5	CASSPPRGETQYF	TGTGCCAGCTCACCACCTCGGGGCGAGACCCAGTACTTC
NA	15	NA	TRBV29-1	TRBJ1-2	CSANQVFGIHYGYTF	TGCAGCGCTAATCAGGTATTCGGTATCCACTATGGCTACACCTTC
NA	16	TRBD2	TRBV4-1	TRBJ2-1	CASSQDPGPGGNEQFF	TGCGCCAGCAGCCAAGACCCGGGGCCGGGAGGCAATGAGCAGTTCTTC